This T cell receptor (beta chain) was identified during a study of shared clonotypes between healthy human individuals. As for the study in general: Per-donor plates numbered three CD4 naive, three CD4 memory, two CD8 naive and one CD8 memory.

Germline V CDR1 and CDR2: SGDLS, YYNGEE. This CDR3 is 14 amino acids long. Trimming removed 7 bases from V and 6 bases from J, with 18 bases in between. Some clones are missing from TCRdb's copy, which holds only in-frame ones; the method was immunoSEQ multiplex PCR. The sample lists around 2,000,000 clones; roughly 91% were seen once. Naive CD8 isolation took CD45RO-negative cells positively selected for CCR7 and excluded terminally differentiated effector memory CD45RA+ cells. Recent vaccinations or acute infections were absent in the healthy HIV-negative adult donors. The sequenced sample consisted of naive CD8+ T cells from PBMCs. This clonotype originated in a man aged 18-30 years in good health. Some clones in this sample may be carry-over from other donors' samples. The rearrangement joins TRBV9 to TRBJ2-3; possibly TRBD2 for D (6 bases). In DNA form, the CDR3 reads TGTGCCAGCGGGCCTTGGGACTTCCCCGATACGCAGTATTTT. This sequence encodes CASGPWDFPDTQYF.